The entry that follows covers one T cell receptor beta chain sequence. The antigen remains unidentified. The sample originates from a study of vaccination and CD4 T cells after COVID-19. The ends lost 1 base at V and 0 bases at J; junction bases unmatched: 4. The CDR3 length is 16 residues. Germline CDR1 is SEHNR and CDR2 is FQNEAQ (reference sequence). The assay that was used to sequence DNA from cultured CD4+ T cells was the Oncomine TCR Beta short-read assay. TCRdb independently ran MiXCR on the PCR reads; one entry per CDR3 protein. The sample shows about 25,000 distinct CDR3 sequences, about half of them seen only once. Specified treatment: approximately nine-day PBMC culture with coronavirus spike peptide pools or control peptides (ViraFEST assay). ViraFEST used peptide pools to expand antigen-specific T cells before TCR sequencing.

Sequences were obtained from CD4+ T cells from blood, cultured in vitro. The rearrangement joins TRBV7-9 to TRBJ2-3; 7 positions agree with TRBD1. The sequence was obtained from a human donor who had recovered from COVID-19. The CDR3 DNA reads TGTGCCAGCAGCTTAGGCTACAGGGGTAGCACAGATACGCAGTATTTT. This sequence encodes CASSLGYRGSTDTQYF.